The present T cell receptor (beta chain) was sequenced within a study of cytomegalovirus exposure and HLA in healthy donors. The primer mix had 60 Vbeta and 13 Jbeta primers. Data came from immunoSEQ multiplex PCR; TCRdb stores just in-frame clones and leaves some out. The sample has 170,000 or so clones, 84% seen once; the top ten hold 4.8%. This CDR3 comprises 13 residues. The V gene end was trimmed by 6 bases and the J gene end by 6 bases; junction bases not matched to a gene: 7. Per the germline V gene, CDR1 is MDHEN and CDR2 is SYDVKM. Regarding this clone: Its antigen remains unidentified.

Findings and caveats of the study: Several top significant clusters appeared, in a later analysis, to be linked to common viral pathogens. Researchers catalogued some 160 TCR beta chains as cytomegalovirus-associated.

The sample comprised PBMCs. The sequence came from a man between 18 and 35 years old in good health and CMV-seronegative. The V call is TRBV28, the J call TRBJ2-7; 8 bases agree with TRBD2. CDR3 in amino acids: CASRPTGGAEQYF. CDR3 sequence (DNA): TGTGCCAGCAGGCCCACCGGGGGGGCCGAGCAGTACTTC.